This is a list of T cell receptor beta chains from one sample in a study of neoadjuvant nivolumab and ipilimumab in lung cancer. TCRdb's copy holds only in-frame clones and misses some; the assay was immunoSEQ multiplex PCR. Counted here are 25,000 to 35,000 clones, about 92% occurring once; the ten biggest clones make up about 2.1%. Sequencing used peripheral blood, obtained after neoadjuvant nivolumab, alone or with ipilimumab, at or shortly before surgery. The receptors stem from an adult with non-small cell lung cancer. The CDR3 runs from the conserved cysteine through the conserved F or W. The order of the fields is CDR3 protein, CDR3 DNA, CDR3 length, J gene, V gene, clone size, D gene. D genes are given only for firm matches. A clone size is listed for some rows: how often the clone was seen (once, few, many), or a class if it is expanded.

CASSGGGSNEKLFF	TGTGCCAGCAGTGGGGGGGGGAGTAACGAAAAACTGTTTTTT	14	TRBJ1-4	TRBV6-1	-	-
CASSPSRDRSTDTQYF	TGTGCCAGCTCACCATCAAGGGACAGGAGCACAGATACGCAGTATTTT	16	TRBJ2-3	TRBV18	-	TRBD1
CAISDGRLAQYF	TGTGCCATCAGCGACGGACGTTTAGCGCAGTATTTT	12	TRBJ2-3	TRBV10-3	-	-
CASSPRDIYEKLFF	TGTGCCAGCAGCCCACGGGACATCTATGAAAAACTGTTTTTT	14	TRBJ1-4	TRBV2	-	-
CASSYRGSPYNEQFF	TGTGCCAGCAGTTACCGGGGGAGCCCCTACAATGAGCAGTTCTTC	15	TRBJ2-1	TRBV6-5	-	-
CASGDPQRGTGELFF	TGTGCCAGCGGAGACCCGCAGCGGGGCACCGGGGAGCTGTTTTTT	15	TRBJ2-2	TRBV27	-	TRBD2
CASSPGGPAYNEQFF	TGTGCCAGCTCACCAGGGGGCCCAGCCTACAATGAGCAGTTCTTC	15	TRBJ2-1	TRBV18	-	-
CASSEAGILGNTIYF	TGTGCCAGCAGTGAGGCGGGGATTCTGGGAAACACCATATATTTT	15	TRBJ1-3	TRBV25-1	-	-
CASSPLTGAAGRSTEAFF	TGCGCCAGCAGCCCGCTAACAGGGGCCGCCGGAAGGAGCACTGAAGCTTTCTTT	18	TRBJ1-1	TRBV5-1	-	TRBD1
CASSESALSGTSGIRSYNEQFF	TGCGCCAGCAGTGAGTCGGCCCTCTCCGGGACTAGCGGGATCCGCTCCTACAATGAGCAGTTCTTC	22	TRBJ2-1	TRBV10-1	-	TRBD2
CASSPDGNQPQHF	TGTGCCAGCAGCCCAGACGGAAATCAGCCCCAGCATTTT	13	TRBJ1-5	TRBV7-2	-	-
CASSLKVGLVAEQFF	TGTGCCAGCAGCTTGAAGGTGGGGCTAGTCGCTGAGCAGTTCTTC	15	TRBJ2-1	TRBV7-6	-	-
CASRWTGTGLMNTEAFF	TGCGCCAGCAGATGGACCGGGACAGGCCTTATGAACACTGAAGCTTTCTTT	17	TRBJ1-1	TRBV5-1	few	TRBD1
CASSLDGGARGYTF	TGCGCCAGCAGCTTGGATGGGGGGGCGCGAGGCTACACCTTC	14	TRBJ1-2	TRBV5-1	-	-
CASSADARTPNYGYTF	TGCGCCAGCAGCGCCGATGCCAGGACACCTAACTATGGCTACACCTTC	16	TRBJ1-2	TRBV10-2	-	-
CASSLGGANVLTF	TGTGCCAGCAGTTTAGGAGGGGCCAACGTCCTGACTTTC	13	TRBJ2-6	TRBV28	-	-
CASSLSSDRGAYNEQFF	TGTGCCAGCAGCTTAAGTAGCGACCGCGGAGCCTACAATGAGCAGTTCTTC	17	TRBJ2-1	TRBV13	once	-
CASPRDGCTYEQYF	TGTGCCAGTCCCCGAGACGGCTGCACCTACGAGCAGTACTTC	14	TRBJ2-7	TRBV7-3	once	-
CASSALPGTGYSGNTEAFF	TGTGCCAGCAGTGCGCTCCCGGGGACAGGGTACTCTGGGAACACTGAAGCTTTCTTT	19	TRBJ1-1	TRBV6-1	-	TRBD1
CASSSLGLAGSNEQYF	TGTGCCAGCAGTTCCCTCGGACTAGCGGGAAGTAACGAGCAGTACTTC	16	TRBJ2-7	TRBV27	-	TRBD2
CASSQDSQATDTQYF	TGCGCCAGCAGCCAAGATAGTCAGGCAACAGATACGCAGTATTTT	15	TRBJ2-3	TRBV4-1	-	-
CASSEAGGEYEQYF	TGTGCCAGCAGTGAAGCCGGGGGCGAATACGAGCAGTACTTC	14	TRBJ2-7	TRBV6-1	-	-
CASSSGLAHEQFF	TGTGCCAGCAGCTCTGGACTAGCCCATGAGCAGTTCTTC	13	TRBJ2-1	TRBV5-6	-	TRBD2
CAISAAQNEQFF	TGTGCCATCAGTGCCGCCCAAAATGAGCAGTTCTTC	12	TRBJ2-1	TRBV10-3	-	-
CAISEGLRDRVEKLFF	TGTGCCATCAGTGAGGGGTTACGGGACAGGGTTGAAAAACTGTTTTTT	16	TRBJ1-4	TRBV10-3	once	TRBD1
CASSPHRAASGQSSYEQYF	TGTGCCAGCAGTCCTCACAGGGCAGCTAGCGGTCAAAGCTCCTACGAGCAGTACTTC	19	TRBJ2-7	TRBV2	-	-
CASSLEFTRGRETQYF	TGCGCCAGCAGCTTGGAATTCACCAGGGGACGGGAGACCCAGTACTTC	16	TRBJ2-5	TRBV5-1	-	-
CASSYSPLASTDTQYF	TGTGCCAGCAGTTACTCCCCACTAGCGTCCACAGATACGCAGTATTTT	16	TRBJ2-3	TRBV6-5	-	TRBD2
CASSLVKVGGYTF	TGTGCCAGCAGCTTGGTAAAGGTGGGAGGCTACACCTTC	13	TRBJ1-2	TRBV5-4	once	-
CASSSSSGRAYEQYF	TGTGCCAGCAGTTCCTCTAGCGGGAGGGCCTACGAGCAGTACTTC	15	TRBJ2-7	TRBV28	once	TRBD2
CATSRDDTTRGDEAFF	TGTGCCACCAGCAGAGATGATACTACACGGGGGGATGAAGCTTTCTTT	16	TRBJ1-1	TRBV15	-	-
CASSLGQPPRSTEAFF	TGCGCCAGCAGCTTGGGTCAACCACCCCGGAGCACTGAAGCTTTCTTT	16	TRBJ1-1	TRBV5-1	-	-
CASSLLHGQEAFF	TGTGCCAGCAGCCTCTTACATGGGCAAGAAGCTTTCTTT	13	TRBJ1-1	TRBV7-3	-	-
CASSLGAGDINEQFF	TGCGCCAGCAGCTTAGGAGCGGGAGACATCAATGAGCAGTTCTTC	15	TRBJ2-1	TRBV5-1	-	TRBD2
CASSSTPGQGSSGNTIYF	TGCGCCAGCAGCTCTACCCCGGGACAGGGAAGCTCTGGAAACACCATATATTTT	18	TRBJ1-3	TRBV5-1	-	TRBD1
CASSLRGYEQYF	TGTGCCAGCAGCTTAAGAGGGTACGAGCAGTACTTC	12	TRBJ2-7	TRBV7-9	-	-
CASSRQVNTEAFF	TGCGCCAGCAGCCGGCAGGTGAACACTGAAGCTTTCTTT	13	TRBJ1-1	TRBV5-1	once	-
CATSRGGEGDTQYF	TGTGCCACCAGCAGAGGGGGCGAGGGAGATACGCAGTATTTT	14	TRBJ2-3	TRBV15	-	-
CASKGDGETQYF	TGTGCCAGCAAGGGGGATGGGGAGACCCAGTACTTC	12	TRBJ2-5	TRBV25-1	-	-
CASNRAGRPLDEQFF	TGTGCCAGCAATAGGGCGGGAAGGCCTCTGGATGAGCAGTTCTTC	15	TRBJ2-1	TRBV28	-	-
CASSLDSGIGGYEQYF	TGCGCCAGCAGCTTGGATAGCGGGATCGGTGGGTACGAGCAGTACTTC	16	TRBJ2-7	TRBV5-1	-	TRBD2
CASSLAEDRAYEQYF	TGTGCCAGCAGCTTGGCCGAGGACAGGGCCTACGAGCAGTACTTC	15	TRBJ2-7	TRBV5-6	-	TRBD1
CASSVGGMGSGGPGYTF	TGTGCCAGCAGCGTTGGGGGCATGGGCTCAGGCGGTCCTGGCTACACCTTC	17	TRBJ1-2	TRBV9	-	-
CASKGSGETQYF	TGTGCCAGTAAGGGGTCGGGGGAGACCCAGTACTTC	12	TRBJ2-5	TRBV6-6	once	-
CASSETAGAVPYEQYF	TGTGCCAGCAGTGAAACAGCGGGAGCGGTCCCCTACGAGCAGTACTTC	16	TRBJ2-7	TRBV2	-	TRBD2
CASSYKGQGGYGYTF	TGTGCCAGCAGCTACAAAGGACAGGGTGGATATGGCTACACCTTC	15	TRBJ1-2	TRBV7-2	-	TRBD1
CASSETRQNEKLFF	TGTGCCAGCAGTGAAACGAGACAGAATGAAAAACTGTTTTTT	14	TRBJ1-4	TRBV6-1	-	-
CADQPGGNYNEQFF	TGTGCCGATCAGCCCGGGGGCAACTACAATGAGCAGTTCTTC	14	TRBJ2-1	TRBV2	-	-
CASSEAGWVAGASYEQYF	TGTGCCAGCAGTGAAGCGGGGTGGGTAGCGGGAGCCTCCTACGAGCAGTACTTC	18	TRBJ2-7	TRBV6-1	-	TRBD2
CASSEKRVGSSWNTGELFF	TGTGCCAGCAGCGAGAAGAGGGTTGGTAGCAGCTGGAACACCGGGGAGCTGTTTTTT	19	TRBJ2-2	TRBV7-8	-	-
CSAESRDRGSYEQYF	TGCAGCGCAGAGTCGCGGGACAGAGGCTCCTACGAGCAGTACTTC	15	TRBJ2-7	TRBV29-1	once	-
CASSPLDGKETQYF	TGTGCCAGCAGCCCCCTCGACGGTAAAGAGACCCAGTACTTC	14	TRBJ2-5	TRBV5-6	-	-
CASSLEGAGGGYTF	TGCGCCAGCAGCTTGGAGGGGGCAGGGGGAGGCTACACCTTC	14	TRBJ1-2	TRBV5-1	once	TRBD1
CASSLGQGASNEQFF	TGTGCCAGCAGCCTGGGACAGGGGGCCTCCAATGAGCAGTTCTTC	15	TRBJ2-1	TRBV7-9	once	TRBD1
CASSLATTPTGTHGYTF	TGCGCCAGCAGCTTGGCTACTACTCCCACCGGGACCCATGGCTACACCTTC	17	TRBJ1-2	TRBV5-1	-	-
CATSRVRGTNTGELFF	TGTGCCACCAGCAGAGTAAGGGGTACGAACACCGGGGAGCTGTTTTTT	16	TRBJ2-2	TRBV15	-	-
CASSAMGRGPNQPQHF	TGTGCCAGCTCCGCAATGGGCAGGGGGCCCAATCAGCCCCAGCATTTT	16	TRBJ1-5	TRBV18	once	TRBD1
CASTPLGGERGYGYTF	TGTGCCAGCACTCCACTAGGAGGCGAGAGAGGTTATGGCTACACCTTC	16	TRBJ1-2	TRBV5-5	-	-